This T cell receptor beta chain derives from a study of response to subunit inactivated influenza vaccine. Study results and limitations: New T cells are recruited in small numbers by each seasonal influenza vaccination, according to the authors' suggestion.

TCRdb reanalysed the RT-PCR reads using MiXCR and keeps one entry per CDR3 protein. The sample shows hundreds of thousands of distinct CDR3 sequences, roughly 9.8% of them seen only once. This clonotype showed up many times. Its antigen is currently unknown. Trimming left V 3 bases short and J 3 bases short, with 8 bases between. This CDR3 comprises 13 residues. The rearrangement links TRBV12-3 or TRBV12-4 to TRBJ1-2; the D is unclear. This receptor was identified in a man in his fifties or sixties who received an inactivated influenza vaccine. Sequenced here: PBMCs from blood, sampled more than 35 days after vaccination. As DNA, the CDR3 is TGTGCCAGCAGTTTGGACGGATACTATGGCTACACCTTC. This codes for CASSLDGYYGYTF.